What follows is one T cell receptor beta chain and its context. This sample is part of a study of tumor-infiltrating lymphocytes in localized non-small cell lung cancer. Clones were read by immunoSEQ multiplex PCR, and TCRdb kept only the in-frame ones, dropping some. The sample yields 25,000 to 35,000 clones, approximately 83% seen once. The germline CDR1 and CDR2 sequences are SQVTM and ANQGSEA. The CDR3 consists of 14 residues. Germline trimming cut 3 bases from V and 5 bases from J; bases unmatched to any gene: 5. What was sequenced was lung tumor tissue. The receptor comes from a human donor with non-small cell lung cancer. The chain is built from TRBV29-1 and TRBJ2-5; TRBD2 matches at 11 bases. The CDR3 sequence: CSVDKSSGRETQYF. The CDR3 region has the DNA TGCAGCGTTGATAAGTCTAGCGGGAGGGAGACCCAGTACTTC.